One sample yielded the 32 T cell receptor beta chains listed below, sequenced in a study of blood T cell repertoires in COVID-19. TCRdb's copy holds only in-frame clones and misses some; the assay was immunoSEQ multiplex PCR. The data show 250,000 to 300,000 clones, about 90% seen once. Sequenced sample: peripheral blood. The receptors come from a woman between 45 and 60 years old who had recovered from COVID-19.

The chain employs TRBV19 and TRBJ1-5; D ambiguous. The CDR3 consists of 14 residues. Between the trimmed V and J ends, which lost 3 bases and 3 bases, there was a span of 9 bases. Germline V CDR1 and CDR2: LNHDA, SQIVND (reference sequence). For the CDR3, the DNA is TGTGCCAGTAGTATGGTGACACCCAATCAGCCCCAGCATTTT. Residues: CASSMVTPNQPQHF.

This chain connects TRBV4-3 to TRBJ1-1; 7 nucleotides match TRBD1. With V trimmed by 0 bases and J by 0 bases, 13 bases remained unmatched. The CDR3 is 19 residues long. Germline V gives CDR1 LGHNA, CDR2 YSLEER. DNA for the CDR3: TGCGCCAGCAGCCAAGACTTAGAATGGGCAGGGGGTGTGAACACTGAAGCTTTCTTT. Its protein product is CASSQDLEWAGGVNTEAFF.

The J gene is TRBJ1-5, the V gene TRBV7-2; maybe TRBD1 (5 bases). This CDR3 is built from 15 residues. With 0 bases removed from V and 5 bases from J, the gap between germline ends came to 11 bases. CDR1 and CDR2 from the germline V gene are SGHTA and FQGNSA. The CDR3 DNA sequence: TGTGCCAGCAGCTTAGCAACAGGCTGGGATCAGCCCCAGCATTTT. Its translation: CASSLATGWDQPQHF.

CDR3 loop: CASRISQGWHYEQYF. In DNA, the CDR3 is TGTGCCAGCAGAATATCACAGGGGTGGCACTACGAGCAGTACTTC. The chain joins TRBV28 to TRBJ2-7, with 7 bases lining up with TRBD1. The V segment lost 6 bases and the J segment 3 bases; nucleotides outside the gene matches: 11. This CDR3 comprises 15 residues. Germline-derived CDR1 and CDR2 are MDHEN and SYDVKM.

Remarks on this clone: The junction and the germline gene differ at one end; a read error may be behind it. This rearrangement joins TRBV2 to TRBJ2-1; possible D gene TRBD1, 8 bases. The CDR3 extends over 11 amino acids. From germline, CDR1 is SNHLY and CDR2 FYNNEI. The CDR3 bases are TGTGCCAGCAGCCTCACAGGGGGGGTAATCTTC. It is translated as CASSLTGGVIF.

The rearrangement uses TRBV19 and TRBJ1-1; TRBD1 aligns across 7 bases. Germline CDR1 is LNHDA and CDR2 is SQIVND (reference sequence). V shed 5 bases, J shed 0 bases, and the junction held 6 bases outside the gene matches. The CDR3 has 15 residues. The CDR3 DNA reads TGTGCCAGTAGTCCCCGACAGGGAGTGAACACTGAAGCTTTCTTT. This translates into CASSPRQGVNTEAFF.

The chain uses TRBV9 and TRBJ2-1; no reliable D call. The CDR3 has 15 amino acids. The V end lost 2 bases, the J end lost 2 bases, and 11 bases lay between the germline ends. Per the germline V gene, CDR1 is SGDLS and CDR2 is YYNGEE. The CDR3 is CASSVGANAYNEQFF. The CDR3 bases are TGTGCCAGCAGCGTCGGAGCGAACGCCTACAATGAGCAGTTCTTC.

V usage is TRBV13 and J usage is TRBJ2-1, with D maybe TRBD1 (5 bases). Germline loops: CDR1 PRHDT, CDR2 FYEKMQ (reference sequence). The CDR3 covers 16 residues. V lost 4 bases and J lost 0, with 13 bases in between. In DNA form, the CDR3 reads TGTGCCAGCAGCTCCACAGGCCTCAGCTCCTACAATGAGCAGTTCTTC. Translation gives CASSSTGLSSYNEQFF.

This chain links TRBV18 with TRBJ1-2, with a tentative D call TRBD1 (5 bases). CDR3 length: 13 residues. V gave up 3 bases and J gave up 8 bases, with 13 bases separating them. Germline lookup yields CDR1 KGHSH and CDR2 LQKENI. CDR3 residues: CASSPSQEGGYTF. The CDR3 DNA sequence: TGTGCCAGCTCACCTTCGCAGGAGGGGGGCTACACCTTC.

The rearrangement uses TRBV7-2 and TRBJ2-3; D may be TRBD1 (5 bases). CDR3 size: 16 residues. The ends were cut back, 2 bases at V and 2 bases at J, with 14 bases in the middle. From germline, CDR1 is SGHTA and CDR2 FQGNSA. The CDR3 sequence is CASSLQAGRITDTQYF. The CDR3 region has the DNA TGTGCCAGCAGCTTACAGGCAGGGCGAATCACAGATACGCAGTATTTT.

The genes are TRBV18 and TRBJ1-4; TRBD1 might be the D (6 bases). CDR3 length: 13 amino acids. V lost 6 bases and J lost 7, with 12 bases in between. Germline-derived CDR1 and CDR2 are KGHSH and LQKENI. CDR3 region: CASSTGLVEKLFF. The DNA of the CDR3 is TGTGCCAGCTCGACAGGTCTAGTTGAAAAACTGTTTTTT.

CDR3 DNA: TGTGCCAGCAAGACGGGACAGGGTGGCACTGAAGCTTTCTTT. Protein product: CASKTGQGGTEAFF. The chain couples TRBV27 to TRBJ1-1, with 9 positions matching TRBD1. Germline trimming cut 7 bases from V and 4 bases from J; bases unmatched to any gene: 7. Per the germline V gene, CDR1 is MNHEY and CDR2 is SMNVEV (reference sequence). This CDR3 region has 14 residues.

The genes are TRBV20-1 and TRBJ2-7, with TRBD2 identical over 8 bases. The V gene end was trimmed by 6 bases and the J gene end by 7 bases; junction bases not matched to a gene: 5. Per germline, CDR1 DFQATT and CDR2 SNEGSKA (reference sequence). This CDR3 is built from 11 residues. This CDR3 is CSAGRAREQYF. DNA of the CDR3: TGCAGTGCCGGGAGGGCGCGGGAGCAGTACTTC.

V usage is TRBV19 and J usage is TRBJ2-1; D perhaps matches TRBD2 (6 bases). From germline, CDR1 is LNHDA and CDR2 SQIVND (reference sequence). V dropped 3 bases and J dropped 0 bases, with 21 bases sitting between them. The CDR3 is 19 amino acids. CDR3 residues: CASSISGLGGSTSYNEQFF. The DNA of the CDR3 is TGTGCCAGTAGTATTTCAGGGCTAGGAGGGTCGACCTCCTACAATGAGCAGTTCTTC.

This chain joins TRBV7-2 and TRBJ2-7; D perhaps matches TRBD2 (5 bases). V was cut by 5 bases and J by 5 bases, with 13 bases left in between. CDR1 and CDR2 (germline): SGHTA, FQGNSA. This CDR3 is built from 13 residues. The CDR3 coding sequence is TGTGCCAGCAGCCCGCCTAGCCGTAACGAGCAGTACTTC. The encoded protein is CASSPPSRNEQYF. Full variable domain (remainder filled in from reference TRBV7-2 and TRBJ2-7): GAGVSQSPSNKVTEKGKDVELRCDPISGHTALYWYRQSLGQGLEFLIYFQGNSAPDKSGLPSDRFSAERTGGSVSTLTIQRTQQEDSAVYLCASSPPSRNEQYFGPGTRLTVT.

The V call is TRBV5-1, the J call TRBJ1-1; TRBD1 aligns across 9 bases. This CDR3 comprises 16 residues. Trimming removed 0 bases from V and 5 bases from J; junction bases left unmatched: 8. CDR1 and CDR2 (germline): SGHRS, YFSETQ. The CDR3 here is CASSLGIGQGTTEAFF. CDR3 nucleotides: TGCGCCAGCAGCTTGGGGATAGGACAGGGGACGACTGAAGCTTTCTTT.

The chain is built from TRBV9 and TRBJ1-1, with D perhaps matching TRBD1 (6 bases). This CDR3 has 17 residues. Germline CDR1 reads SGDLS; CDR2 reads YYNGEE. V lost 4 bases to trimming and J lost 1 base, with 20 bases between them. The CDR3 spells CASSSPGGHLKNTEAFF. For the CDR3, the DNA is TGTGCCAGCAGCTCCCCTGGGGGACACCTCAAGAACACTGAAGCTTTCTTT.

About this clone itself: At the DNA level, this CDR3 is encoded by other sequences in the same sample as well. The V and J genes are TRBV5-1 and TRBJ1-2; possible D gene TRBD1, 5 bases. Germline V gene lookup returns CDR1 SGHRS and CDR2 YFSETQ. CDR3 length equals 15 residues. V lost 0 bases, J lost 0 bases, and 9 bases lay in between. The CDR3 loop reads CASSLVAGSNYGYTF. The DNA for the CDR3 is TGCGCCAGCAGCTTGGTTGCAGGGTCTAACTATGGCTACACCTTC.

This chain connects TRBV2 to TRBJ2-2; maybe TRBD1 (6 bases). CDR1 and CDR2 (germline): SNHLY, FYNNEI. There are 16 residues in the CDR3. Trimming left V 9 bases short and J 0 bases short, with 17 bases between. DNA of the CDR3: TGTGCCAGACAGAGACAGGCATTCGCGAACACCGGGGAGCTGTTTTTT. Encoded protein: CARQRQAFANTGELFF.

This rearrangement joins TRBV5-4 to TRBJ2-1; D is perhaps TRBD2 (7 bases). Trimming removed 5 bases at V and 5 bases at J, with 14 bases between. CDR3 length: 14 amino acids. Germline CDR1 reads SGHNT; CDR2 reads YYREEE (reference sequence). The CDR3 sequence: CASRRGGMNNEQFF. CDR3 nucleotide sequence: TGTGCCAGCAGAAGGGGGGGGATGAACAATGAGCAGTTCTTC.

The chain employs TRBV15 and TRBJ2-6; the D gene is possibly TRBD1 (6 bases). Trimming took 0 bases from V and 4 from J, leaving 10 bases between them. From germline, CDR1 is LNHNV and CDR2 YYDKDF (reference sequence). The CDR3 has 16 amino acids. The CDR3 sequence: CATSREGQGGANVLTF. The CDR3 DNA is TGTGCCACCAGCAGAGAGGGCCAGGGGGGGGCCAACGTCCTGACTTTC.

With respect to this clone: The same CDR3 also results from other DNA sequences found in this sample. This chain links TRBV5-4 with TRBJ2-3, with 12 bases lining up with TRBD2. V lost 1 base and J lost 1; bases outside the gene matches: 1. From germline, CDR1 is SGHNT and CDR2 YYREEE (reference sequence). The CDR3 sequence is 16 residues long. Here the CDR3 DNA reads TGTGCCAGCAGCTTGCGACTAGCGGGAGGCACAGATACGCAGTATTTT. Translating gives CASSLRLAGGTDTQYF.

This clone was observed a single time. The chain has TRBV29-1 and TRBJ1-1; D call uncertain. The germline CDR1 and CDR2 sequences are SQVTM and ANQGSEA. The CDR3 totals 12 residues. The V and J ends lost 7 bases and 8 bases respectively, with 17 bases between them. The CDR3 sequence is CSANPTGLEAFF. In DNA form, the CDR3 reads TGCAGCGCCAACCCGACCGGACTGGAAGCTTTCTTT.

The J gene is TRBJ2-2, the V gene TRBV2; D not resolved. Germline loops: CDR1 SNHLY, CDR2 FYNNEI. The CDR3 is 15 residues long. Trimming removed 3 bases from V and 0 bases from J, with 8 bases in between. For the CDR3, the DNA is TGTGCCAGCAGTGACCGCACGGCGAACACCGGGGAGCTGTTTTTT. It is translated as CASSDRTANTGELFF.

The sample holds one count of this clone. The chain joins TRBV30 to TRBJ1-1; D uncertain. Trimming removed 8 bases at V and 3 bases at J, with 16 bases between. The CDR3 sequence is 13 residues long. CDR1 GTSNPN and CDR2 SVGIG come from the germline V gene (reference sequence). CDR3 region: CATKHPADTEAFF. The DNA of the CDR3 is TGTGCCACGAAACACCCGGCGGACACTGAAGCTTTCTTT. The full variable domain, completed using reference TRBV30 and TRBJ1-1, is SQTIHQWPATLVQPVGSPLSLECTVEGTSNPNLYWYRQAAGRGLQLLFYSVGIGQISSEVPQNLSASRPQDRQFILSSKKLLLSDSGFYLCATKHPADTEAFFGQGTRLTVV.

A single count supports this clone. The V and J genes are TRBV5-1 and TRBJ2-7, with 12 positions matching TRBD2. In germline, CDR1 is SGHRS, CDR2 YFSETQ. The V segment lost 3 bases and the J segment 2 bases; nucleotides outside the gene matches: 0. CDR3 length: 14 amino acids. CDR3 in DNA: TGCGCCAGCAGCTCTAGCGGGGGGGCCTACGAGCAGTACTTC. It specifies CASSSSGGAYEQYF.

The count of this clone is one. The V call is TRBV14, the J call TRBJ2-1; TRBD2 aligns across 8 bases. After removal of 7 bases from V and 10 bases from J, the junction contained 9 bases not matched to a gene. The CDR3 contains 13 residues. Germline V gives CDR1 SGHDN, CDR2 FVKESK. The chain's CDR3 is CASKPSGGSEQFF. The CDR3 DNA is TGTGCCAGCAAGCCAAGCGGGGGAAGCGAGCAGTTCTTC.

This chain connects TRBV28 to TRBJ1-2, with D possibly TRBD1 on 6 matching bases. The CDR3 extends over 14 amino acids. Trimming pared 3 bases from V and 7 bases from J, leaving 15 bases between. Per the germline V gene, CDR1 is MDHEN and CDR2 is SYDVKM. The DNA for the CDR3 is TGTGCCAGCAGTTTGGTCGCAGGGACAATTGGCTACACCTTC. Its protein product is CASSLVAGTIGYTF.

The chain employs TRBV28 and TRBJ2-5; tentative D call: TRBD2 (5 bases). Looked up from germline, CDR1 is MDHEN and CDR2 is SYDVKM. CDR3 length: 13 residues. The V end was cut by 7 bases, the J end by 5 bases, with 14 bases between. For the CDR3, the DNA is TGTGCCAGCAAACCGGGAAGCTGGGAGACCCAGTACTTC. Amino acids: CASKPGSWETQYF.

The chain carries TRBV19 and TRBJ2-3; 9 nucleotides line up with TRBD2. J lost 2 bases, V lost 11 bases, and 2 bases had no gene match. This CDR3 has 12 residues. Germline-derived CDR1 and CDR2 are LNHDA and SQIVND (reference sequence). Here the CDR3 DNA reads TGTGCCTCTAGCGGGAACACAGATACGCAGTATTTT. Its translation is CASSGNTDTQYF.

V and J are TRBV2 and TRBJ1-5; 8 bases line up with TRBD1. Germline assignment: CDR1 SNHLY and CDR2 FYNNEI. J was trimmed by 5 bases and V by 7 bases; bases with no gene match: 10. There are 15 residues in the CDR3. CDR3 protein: CASNSGTGRDQPQHF. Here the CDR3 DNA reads TGTGCCAGCAATTCCGGGACAGGAAGGGATCAGCCCCAGCATTTT.

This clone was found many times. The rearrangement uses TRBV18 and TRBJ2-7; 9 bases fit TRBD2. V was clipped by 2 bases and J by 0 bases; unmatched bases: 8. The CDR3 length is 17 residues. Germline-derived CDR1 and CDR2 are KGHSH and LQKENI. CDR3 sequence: CASSPGPSGIPSYEQYF. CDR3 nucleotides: TGTGCCAGCTCACCAGGGCCTAGCGGGATTCCCTCCTACGAGCAGTACTTC.